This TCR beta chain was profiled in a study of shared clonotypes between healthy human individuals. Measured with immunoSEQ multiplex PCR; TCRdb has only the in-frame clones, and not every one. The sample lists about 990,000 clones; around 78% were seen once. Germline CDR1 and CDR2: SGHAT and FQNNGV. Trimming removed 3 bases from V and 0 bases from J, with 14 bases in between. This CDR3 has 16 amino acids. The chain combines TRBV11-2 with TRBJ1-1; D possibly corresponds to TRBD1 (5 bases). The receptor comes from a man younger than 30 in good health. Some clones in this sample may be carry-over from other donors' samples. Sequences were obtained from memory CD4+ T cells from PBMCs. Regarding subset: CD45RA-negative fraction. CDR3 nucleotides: TGTGCCAGCAGCTTTCGTCAGGGACCCATGAACACTGAAGCTTTCTTT. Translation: CASSFRQGPMNTEAFF.